Listed here are 7 T cell receptor beta chains from one sample, sequenced in a study of shared clonotypes between healthy human individuals. This table comes from immunoSEQ multiplex PCR, and its TCRdb copy is limited to in-frame clones, with some not included. The sample carries nearly 2 million clones, about 95% recorded once. CD45RO-negative, CCR7-selected cells formed the naive CD8 fraction, which excluded terminally differentiated effector memory CD45RA+ cells. The specimen sequenced was naive CD8+ T cells sorted from blood. The receptor source for this set is a man aged 18 to 29 in good health.

The rearrangement joins TRBV30 to TRBJ1-1; D uncertain. This CDR3 spans 11 amino acids. The V gene's germline CDR1 is GTSNPN and CDR2 SVGIG (reference sequence). The germline V and J ends were trimmed by 0 bases and 8 bases, with 7 bases remaining between them. The CDR3 DNA reads as TGTGCCTGGAGTGTTGAGAGGGAAGCTTTCTTT. It encodes CAWSVEREAFF.

The CDR3 loop is CASSQVGSGANVLTF. The CDR3 nucleotides are TGTGCCAGCAGCCAAGTTGGCTCTGGGGCCAACGTCCTGACTTTC. The V gene is TRBV14, the J gene TRBJ2-6, with unresolved D. Trimming took off 1 base at V and 0 bases at J, with 4 bases between the two ends. Germline lookup yields CDR1 SGHDN and CDR2 FVKESK. CDR3 length equals 15 residues. The whole variable domain, remainder taken from reference TRBV14 and TRBJ2-6, is EAGVTQFPSHSVIEKGQTVTLRCDPISGHDNLYWYRRVMGKEIKFLLHFVKESKQDESGMPNNRFLAERTGGTYSTLKVQPAELEDSGVYFCASSQVGSGANVLTFGAGSRLTVL.

The rearrangement uses TRBV7-9 and TRBJ2-7; TRBD2 might be the D (6 bases). The CDR3 is 14 amino acids. Trimming left V 5 bases short and J 3 bases short, with 14 bases between. Germline V CDR1 and CDR2: SEHNR, FQNEAQ (reference sequence). In DNA, the CDR3 is TGTGCCAGCAGCCGAGATGGGAGGAACTACGAGCAGTACTTC. Its protein is CASSRDGRNYEQYF.

The chain couples TRBV5-5 to TRBJ1-2, with D tentatively TRBD1 (5 bases). CDR3 length: 14 residues. Trimming took 3 bases from V and 4 from J, leaving 13 bases between them. Germline CDR1 SGHKS, CDR2 YYEKEE (reference sequence). The CDR3 sequence is CASSSTGVGYGYTF. In nucleotides, the CDR3 is TGTGCCAGCAGCTCAACAGGAGTCGGCTATGGCTACACCTTC. Supplemented by reference TRBV5-5 and TRBJ1-2, the full variable domain reads DAGVTQSPTHLIKTRGQQVTLRCSPISGHKSVSWYQQVLGQGPQFIFQYYEKEERGRGNFPDRFSARQFPNYSSELNVNALLLGDSALYLCASSSTGVGYGYTFGSGTRLTVV.

The rearrangement uses TRBV27 and TRBJ1-2; 8 bases line up with TRBD1. V was pared by 4 bases and J by 4 bases, with 11 bases of the junction left unmatched. Germline CDR1 and CDR2: MNHEY and SMNVEV (reference sequence). The CDR3 consists of 16 residues. CDR3 sequence: CASSSIRVQGAYGYTF. In nucleotides, the CDR3 is TGTGCCAGCAGTTCCATCCGAGTTCAGGGGGCCTATGGCTACACCTTC.

CDR3 DNA: TGTGCCAGCAGTGAAGTGACAGACGTTAATTCACCCCTCCACTTT. It translates to CASSEVTDVNSPLHF. This rearrangement joins TRBV2 to TRBJ1-6, with a tentative D call TRBD1 (5 bases). Trimming took off 1 base at V and 6 bases at J, with 10 bases between the two ends. This CDR3 is 15 amino acids long. Germline V CDR1 and CDR2: SNHLY, FYNNEI.

The rearrangement joins TRBV7-9 to TRBJ2-3; 7 positions match TRBD2. Losses at the gene ends were 3 bases for V and 2 bases for J; bases not matched to a gene: 2. Germline values: CDR1 SEHNR, CDR2 FQNEAQ (reference sequence). CDR3 length: 14 residues. CDR3 region: CASSFAGDTDTQYF. DNA of the CDR3: TGTGCCAGCAGCTTCGCGGGAGACACAGATACGCAGTATTTT. Together with reference TRBV7-9 and TRBJ2-3, the CDR3 gives the full variable domain: DTGVSQNPRHKITKRGQNVTFRCDPISEHNRLYWYRQTLGQGPEFLTYFQNEAQLEKSRLLSDRFSAERPKGSFSTLEIQRTEQGDSAMYLCASSFAGDTDTQYFGPGTRLTVL.